This TCR beta chain is drawn from a study of T cell responses to AZD1222 COVID-19 vaccine. Study-wide results and caveats: Regions 160-218 and 743-854 held dominance among vaccine-associated CD4 TCRs, which spanned spike. Baseline seropositives among AZD1222 recipients totaled only 5 to 7.

With 0 bases removed from V and 4 bases from J, the gap between germline ends came to 13 bases. The germline V gene has CDR1 SGHDT and CDR2 YYEEEE. The CDR3 length is 16 residues. Clones were sequenced by immunoSEQ multiplex PCR, and TCRdb holds only the in-frame ones, with some missing. Among roughly 70,000 clones listed, around 84% were seen once. Details on this clone: Antigen specificity is unknown.

The chain carries TRBV5-6 and TRBJ2-2; TRBD2 is a possible D gene (5 bases). Sequenced material: peripheral blood, taken on day 0 of AZD1222 vaccination. The sequence was obtained from an adult in good health. The CDR3 coding sequence is TGTGCCAGCAGCTTGGCAAGGTTGGCGGGCACCGGGGAGCTGTTTTTT. It translates to CASSLARLAGTGELFF.